Listed here are 2 T cell receptor beta chains from one sample, sequenced in a study of T cell clonality in common variable immunodeficiency. The assay was immunoSEQ multiplex PCR, and TCRdb's table has in-frame clones only and misses some. The sample lists fewer than 60,000 clones, none appearing once, the ten largest making up just over 2%. The source material was peripheral blood mononuclear cells. The receptors stem from a person aged 18 to 75 in good health.

In its sample, this clone was seen many times. The read gets to within 3 residues of the CDR3 end, and the germline J gene fills in the rest. The chain links TRBV19 to TRBJ2-5; TRBD2 matches 14 bases. The CDR3 loop spans 17 amino acids. The junction had 7 bases not matched to a gene; V was cut back by 5 bases and J by 2 bases. Germline CDR1 LNHDA, CDR2 SQIVND (reference sequence). The CDR3 sequence: CASSSRRTSGGQETQYF. The sequenced CDR3 bases are TGTGCCAGTAGTTCCCGACGGACTAGCGGGGGGCAAGAGACC.

This clone was seen many times. The read ends 3 residues before the CDR3 terminus; that terminus is restored from the germline J gene. The chain uses TRBV20-1 and TRBJ2-5; 7 bases map to TRBD1. CDR3 size: 14 residues. Trimming took 5 bases from V and 5 from J; bases not matched to a gene: 11. Per germline, CDR1 DFQATT and CDR2 SNEGSKA (reference sequence). CDR3 DNA, as far as it was read: TGCAGTGCTCCAGACAGGGTTCGGAGGGAGACC. As protein: CSAPDRVRRET. The CDR3 in full is CSAPDRVRRETQYF.